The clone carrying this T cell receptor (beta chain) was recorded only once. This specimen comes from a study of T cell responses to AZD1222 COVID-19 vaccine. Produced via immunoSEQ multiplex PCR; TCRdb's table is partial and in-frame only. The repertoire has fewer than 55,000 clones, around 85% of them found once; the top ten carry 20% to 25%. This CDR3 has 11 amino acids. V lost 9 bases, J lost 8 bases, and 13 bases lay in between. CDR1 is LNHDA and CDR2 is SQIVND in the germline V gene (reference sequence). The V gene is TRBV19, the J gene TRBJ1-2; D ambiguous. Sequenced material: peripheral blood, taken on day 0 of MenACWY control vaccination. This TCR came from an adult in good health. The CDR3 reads CASDAGSGYTF. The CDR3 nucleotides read TGTGCCAGCGATGCGGGGAGCGGCTACACCTTC.